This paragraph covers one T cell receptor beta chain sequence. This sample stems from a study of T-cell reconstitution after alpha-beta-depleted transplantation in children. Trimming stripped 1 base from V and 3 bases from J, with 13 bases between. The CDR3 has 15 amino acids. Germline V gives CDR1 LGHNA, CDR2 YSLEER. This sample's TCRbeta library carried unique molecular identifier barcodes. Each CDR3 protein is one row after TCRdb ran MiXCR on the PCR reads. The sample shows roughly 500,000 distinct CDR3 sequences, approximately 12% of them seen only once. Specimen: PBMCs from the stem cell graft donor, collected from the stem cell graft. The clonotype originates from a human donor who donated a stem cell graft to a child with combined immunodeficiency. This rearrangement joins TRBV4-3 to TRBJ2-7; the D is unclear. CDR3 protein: CASSQGAHGYYEQYF. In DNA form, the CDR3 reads TGCGCCAGCAGCCAAGGTGCGCACGGCTACTACGAGCAGTACTTC.